One sample yielded the 22 T cell receptor beta chains listed below, sequenced in a study of OX40 agonist ivuxolimab in advanced cancers. Profiled with immunoSEQ multiplex PCR; TCRdb holds only in-frame clones, not every one. Among fewer than 100,000 clones listed, roughly 90% were seen once. The source material was CD4+ or CD8+ T cells sorted from blood, sampled in a trial of the OX40 agonist ivuxolimab. The receptors here all came from an adult with an advanced solid tumor such as melanoma, head and neck, liver or kidney cancer.

The rearrangement links TRBV11-3 to TRBJ2-7; D gene ambiguous. The CDR3 runs to 13 residues. From germline, CDR1 is SGHNT and CDR2 YENEEA. Trimming removed 1 base from V and 2 bases from J, with 6 bases in between. CDR3 sequence reads: CASSLVPAYEQYF. CDR3 bases: TGTGCCAGCAGCTTAGTGCCCGCCTACGAGCAGTACTTC.

This sequence joins TRBV10-1 and TRBJ2-5, with TRBD1 matching over 9 bases. The CDR3 contains 14 residues. The junction had 7 bases not matched to a gene; V was cut back by 6 bases and J by 5 bases. Looked up from germline, CDR1 is WNHNN and CDR2 is SYGVQD (reference sequence). The CDR3 protein is CASSWTGAEETQYF. CDR3 nucleotide sequence: TGCGCCAGCAGCTGGACAGGGGCGGAGGAGACCCAGTACTTC.

The chain uses TRBV28 and TRBJ1-2; no clear D gene. V was trimmed by 6 bases and J by 4 bases, leaving 15 bases between them. The CDR3 totals 14 residues. In germline, CDR1 is MDHEN, CDR2 SYDVKM. The CDR3 reads CASSKLQTIYGYTF. The CDR3, as DNA: TGTGCCAGCAGCAAGCTCCAGACCATCTATGGCTACACCTTC.

This clone was found once. The chain carries TRBV6-5 and TRBJ1-2, with a tentative D call TRBD1 (5 bases). Deletions cut 2 bases from V and 4 bases from J, with 8 bases between. The V gene's germline CDR1 is MNHEY and CDR2 SVGAGI. The CDR3 is 13 residues long. The CDR3, as DNA: TGTGCCAGCAGTTACGCGGGGGTCTATGGCTACACCTTC. Translated, it gives CASSYAGVYGYTF.

The V and J genes are TRBV11-2 and TRBJ2-7, with D possibly TRBD2 on 5 matching bases. CDR3 size: 15 residues. The germline CDR1 and CDR2 sequences are SGHAT and FQNNGV. Trimming took 1 base from V and 3 from J, leaving 13 bases between them. As DNA, the CDR3 is TGTGCCAGCAGCTTAGGGGTTGGACTGGGCTACGAGCAGTACTTC. Amino acids: CASSLGVGLGYEQYF.

This chain links TRBV6-5 with TRBJ2-2; D is undetermined. Germline CDR1 MNHEY, CDR2 SVGAGI. This CDR3 contains 13 residues. V was trimmed by 8 bases and J by 2 bases, leaving 9 bases between them. CDR3 in amino acids: CASLRRNTGELFF. CDR3 nucleotide sequence: TGTGCCAGCCTCCGAAGAAACACCGGGGAGCTGTTTTTT.

The chain has TRBV28 and TRBJ2-2, with 15 bases aligning to TRBD2. V was clipped by 5 bases and J by 7 bases; unmatched bases: 2. Germline V gene data show CDR1 as MDHEN and CDR2 as SYDVKM. The CDR3 has 15 residues. The CDR3 DNA reads TGTGCCAGCAGTGGGACTAGCGGGGGGATCGGGGAGCTGTTTTTT. Its translation is CASSGTSGGIGELFF.

The rearrangement links TRBV27 to TRBJ2-7; 9 nucleotides agree with TRBD1. Germline V CDR1 and CDR2: MNHEY, SMNVEV (reference sequence). The junction had 5 bases not matched to a gene; V was cut back by 2 bases and J by 3 bases. This CDR3 is built from 15 residues. The CDR3 nucleotides are TGTGCCAGCAGTTTAGGCCGGACAGGGGTCTACGAGCAGTACTTC. This encodes CASSLGRTGVYEQYF.

The rearrangement uses TRBV25-1 and TRBJ1-4; possible D gene TRBD1, 6 bases. The length of the CDR3 is 16 residues. The V and J ends lost 1 base and 0 bases respectively, with 9 bases between them. CDR1 and CDR2 from the germline V gene are MGHDK and SYGVNS. This chain's CDR3 is CASSESRGTTNEKLFF. DNA for the CDR3: TGTGCCAGCAGTGAATCGAGGGGGACAACTAATGAAAAACTGTTTTTT.

The chain joins TRBV16 to TRBJ2-3; 7 bases line up with TRBD2. V lost 4 bases and J lost 1; bases outside the gene matches: 5. CDR1 is KGHSY and CDR2 is FQNENV in the germline V gene. This CDR3 region has 15 residues. CDR3 in amino acids: CASSRWDYRTDTQYF. The CDR3 region has the DNA TGTGCCAGCAGCCGCTGGGACTACCGCACAGATACGCAGTATTTT.

This clone was counted between two and nine times. This chain uses TRBV6-5 with TRBJ1-2; D is ambiguous. The CDR3 has 12 amino acids. Germline lookup yields CDR1 MNHEY and CDR2 SVGAGI. The ends were cut back, 2 bases at V and 11 bases at J, with 12 bases in the middle. The CDR3 sequence: CASSYLSGGYTF. The DNA of the CDR3 is TGTGCCAGCAGTTACCTGTCGGGAGGTTACACCTTC.

The chain carries TRBV4-1 and TRBJ1-4; 8 nucleotides match TRBD1. The CDR3 length is 15 residues. V dropped 2 bases and J dropped 7; count of bases not matched to a gene: 6. Germline V lookup: CDR1 MGHRA, CDR2 YSYEKL. The CDR3 region has the DNA TGCGCCAGCAGCCAAAACAGGGGGAGCGGTGAAAAACTGTTTTTT. Amino acids: CASSQNRGSGEKLFF.

V and J are TRBV10-3 and TRBJ2-2; 15 nucleotides agree with TRBD2. CDR3 size: 15 residues. Germline V gene lookup returns CDR1 ENHRY and CDR2 SYGVKD. Trimming removed 4 bases from V and 6 bases from J; junction bases left unmatched: 0. The CDR3 spells CAISGTSGGAGELFF. As DNA, the CDR3 is TGTGCCATCAGTGGGACTAGCGGGGGGGCCGGGGAGCTGTTTTTT.

The chain employs TRBV9 and TRBJ1-1; unclear D gene. The CDR3 consists of 13 residues. Germline assignment: CDR1 SGDLS and CDR2 YYNGEE. V was shortened by 0 bases and J by 5 bases, with 8 bases between the two germline ends. CDR3 DNA: TGTGCCAGCAGCGTAGCGGCCCGAACTGAAGCTTTCTTT. This codes for CASSVAARTEAFF.

The chain has TRBV4-1 and TRBJ2-7; 9 nucleotides align to TRBD1. This CDR3 has 14 amino acids. V was pared by 1 base and J by 3 bases, with 1 base of the junction left unmatched. Germline V gene lookup returns CDR1 MGHRA and CDR2 YSYEKL. As DNA, the CDR3 is TGCGCCAGCAGCCAAGCGGGACAGGGCTACGAGCAGTACTTC. It encodes CASSQAGQGYEQYF.

The chain joins TRBV6-6 to TRBJ2-1; D is perhaps TRBD1 (6 bases). V dropped 10 bases and J dropped 7 bases, with 11 bases sitting between them. The CDR3 spans 11 residues. Germline CDR1 and CDR2: MNHNY and SVGAGI (reference sequence). The CDR3 here is CATKGVNEQFF. The CDR3, as DNA: TGTGCCACAAAGGGGGTAAATGAGCAGTTCTTC.

The chain joins TRBV19 to TRBJ1-2, with 8 positions matching TRBD1. The V gene end was trimmed by 8 bases and the J gene end by 2 bases; junction bases not matched to a gene: 7. The CDR3 consists of 14 residues. The germline gives CDR1 LNHDA, CDR2 SQIVND (reference sequence). The CDR3 region has the DNA TGTGCCAGTCGCGGACAGGGTGGAAACTATGGCTACACCTTC. Translated, it gives CASRGQGGNYGYTF. Full variable domain (rest looked up from reference TRBV19 and TRBJ1-2): DGGITQSPKYLFRKEGQNVTLSCEQNLNHDAMYWYRQDPGQGLRLIYYSQIVNDFQKGDIAEGYSVSREKKESFPLTVTSAQKNPTAFYLCASRGQGGNYGYTFGSGTRLTVV.

This rearrangement joins TRBV29-1 to TRBJ1-2; 7 bases map to TRBD1. V trimming: 5 bases; J trimming: 3 bases; junction bases outside the gene matches: 6. Germline values: CDR1 SQVTM, CDR2 ANQGSEA. This CDR3 spans 13 amino acids. CDR3 bases: TGCAGCGTTTCGACAGGGAGGGACTATGGCTACACCTTC. It is translated as CSVSTGRDYGYTF.

The chain couples TRBV28 to TRBJ2-7, with 10 positions matching TRBD1. Germline V CDR1 and CDR2: MDHEN, SYDVKM. J lost 4 bases, V lost 5 bases, and 8 bases had no gene match. The CDR3 is 15 amino acids. For the CDR3, the DNA is TGTGCCAGCAGTCCGCCGGGACAGGGGTTGTACGAGCAGTACTTC. Protein sequence: CASSPPGQGLYEQYF.

The rearrangement joins TRBV6-5 to TRBJ2-5; TRBD2 matches 10 bases. In germline, CDR1 is MNHEY, CDR2 SVGAGI. V shed 0 bases, J shed 1 base, and the junction held 2 bases outside the gene matches. This CDR3 spans 16 amino acids. CDR3 DNA: TGTGCCAGCAGTTACTCACTAGCGGGAACCCAAGAGACCCAGTACTTC. Protein: CASSYSLAGTQETQYF.

The chain has TRBV28 and TRBJ1-1; D gene unclear. Trimming shortened V by 4 bases and J by 3 bases, and 12 bases separated the two germline ends. Germline assignment: CDR1 MDHEN and CDR2 SYDVKM. The CDR3 is 14 residues long. The CDR3 region has the DNA TGTGCCAGCAGTTCCTACACTCCCTACACTGAAGCTTTCTTT. Its protein product is CASSSYTPYTEAFF. The full variable domain, its missing parts supplied by reference TRBV28 and TRBJ1-1, is DVKVTQSSRYLVKRTGEKVFLECVQDMDHENMFWYRQDPGLGLRLIYFSYDVKMKEKGDIPEGYSVSREKKERFSLILESASTNQTSMYLCASSSYTPYTEAFFGQGTRLTVV.

The chain employs TRBV7-9 and TRBJ2-5; D may match TRBD1 or TRBD2 (5 bases each). Between the trimmed V and J ends, which lost 0 bases and 5 bases, there was a span of 13 bases. CDR1 and CDR2 (germline): SEHNR, FQNEAQ (reference sequence). This CDR3 contains 15 residues. The CDR3 nucleotides read TGTGCCAGCAGCTTAGCGGGGACGGCCGGCGAGACCCAGTACTTC. This translates into CASSLAGTAGETQYF.